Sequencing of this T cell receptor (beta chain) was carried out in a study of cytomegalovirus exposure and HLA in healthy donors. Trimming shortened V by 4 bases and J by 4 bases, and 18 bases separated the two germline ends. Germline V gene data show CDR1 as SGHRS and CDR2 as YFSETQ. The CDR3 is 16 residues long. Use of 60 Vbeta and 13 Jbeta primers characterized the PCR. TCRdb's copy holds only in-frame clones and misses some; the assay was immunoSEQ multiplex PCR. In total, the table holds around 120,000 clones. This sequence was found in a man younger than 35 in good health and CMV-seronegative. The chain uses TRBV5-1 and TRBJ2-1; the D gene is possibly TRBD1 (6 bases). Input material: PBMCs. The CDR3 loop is CASSPYRERNYNEQFF. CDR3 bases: TGCGCCAGCAGCCCGTACAGGGAACGAAATTACAATGAGCAGTTCTTC.